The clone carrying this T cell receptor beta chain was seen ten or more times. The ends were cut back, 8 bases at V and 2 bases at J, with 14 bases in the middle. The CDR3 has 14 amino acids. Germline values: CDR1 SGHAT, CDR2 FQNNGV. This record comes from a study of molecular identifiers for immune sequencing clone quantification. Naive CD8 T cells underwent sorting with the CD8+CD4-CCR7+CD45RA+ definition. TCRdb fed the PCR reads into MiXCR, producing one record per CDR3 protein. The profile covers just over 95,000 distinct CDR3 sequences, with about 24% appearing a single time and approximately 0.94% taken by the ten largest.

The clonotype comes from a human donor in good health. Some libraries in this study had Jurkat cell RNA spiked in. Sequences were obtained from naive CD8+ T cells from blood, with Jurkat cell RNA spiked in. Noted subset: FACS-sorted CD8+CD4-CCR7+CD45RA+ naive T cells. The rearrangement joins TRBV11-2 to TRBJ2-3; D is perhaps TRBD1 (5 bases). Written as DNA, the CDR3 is TGTGCCAGCGATAGCTGGGGCCCCACAGATACGCAGTATTTT. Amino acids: CASDSWGPTDTQYF.